Below are 25 T cell receptor beta chains sequenced from a single sample in a study of blood T cell repertoires in COVID-19. Clones were sequenced by immunoSEQ multiplex PCR, and TCRdb holds only the in-frame ones, with some missing. The sample carries approximately 110,000 clones, roughly 84% recorded once. Sequenced material: peripheral blood. The receptor set was obtained from a woman aged 35 to 49 with acute or convalescent COVID-19.

This chain connects TRBV2 to TRBJ1-5, with 7 positions matching TRBD1. Trimming took 7 bases from V and 3 from J; bases not matched to a gene: 6. The CDR3 contains 14 residues. Germline CDR1 SNHLY, CDR2 FYNNEI. The CDR3 reads CASTDRAHNQPQHF. The CDR3 nucleotides read TGTGCCAGCACCGACAGGGCTCACAATCAGCCCCAGCATTTT.

CDR3 residues: CASSRSSGDTQYF. CDR3 in DNA: TGTGCCAGTAGTAGGAGTTCTGGAGATACGCAGTATTTT. The J gene is TRBJ2-3, the V gene TRBV19; D gene uncertain. V was shortened by 4 bases and J by 5 bases, with 10 bases between the two germline ends. Germline V gene sequence: CDR1 LNHDA, CDR2 SQIVND (reference sequence). The CDR3 sequence is 13 residues long.

The sample holds a few counts of this clone. V and J are TRBV19 and TRBJ1-4; 9 nucleotides line up with TRBD1. The junction had 9 bases not matched to a gene; V was cut back by 5 bases and J by 5 bases. Germline CDR1 LNHDA, CDR2 SQIVND (reference sequence). CDR3 length: 16 residues. The CDR3 bases are TGTGCCAGTAGTCTCCAGGGGACAGGGTTAAATGAAAAACTGTTTTTT. It encodes CASSLQGTGLNEKLFF.

The gene calls are TRBV7-3 and TRBJ2-6; 7 positions agree with TRBD1. This CDR3 contains 16 residues. Per germline, CDR1 SGHTA and CDR2 FQGTGA. The J segment lost 2 bases and the V segment lost 0 bases, leaving 1 base of the junction unmatched. The CDR3 bases are TGTGCCAGCAGCTTAACAGGGGGCCCTGGGGCCAACGTCCTGACTTTC. Translation gives CASSLTGGPGANVLTF.

This clone was seen only a few times. The chain couples TRBV3-1 (or the pseudogene TRBV3-2) to TRBJ1-5; D gene ambiguous. V lost 0 bases and J 4 bases, leaving 4 bases between the germline ends. This CDR3 comprises 13 residues. The germline CDR1 and CDR2 sequences are LGHDT and YNNKEL (reference sequence). The CDR3 loop is CASSQDLNQPQHF. The CDR3 DNA is TGTGCCAGCAGCCAAGACCTTAATCAGCCCCAGCATTTT.

The chain uses TRBV5-1 and TRBJ1-2, with no clear D. The germline V gene encodes CDR1 SGHRS and CDR2 YFSETQ. Trimming cost V 0 bases and J 2 bases, with 5 bases left between them. This CDR3 region has 13 residues. CDR3 in amino acids: CASSLDNNYGYTF. As DNA, the CDR3 is TGCGCCAGCAGCTTGGACAACAACTATGGCTACACCTTC.

Ten or more counts support this clone. The genes are TRBV3-1 (or the pseudogene TRBV3-2) and TRBJ2-2; TRBD1 matches 10 bases. The CDR3 consists of 17 residues. Germline CDR1 is LGHDT and CDR2 is YNNKEL (reference sequence). J lost 4 bases, V lost 5 bases, and 10 bases had no gene match. This chain's CDR3 is CASSTYRDRGRTGELFF. The CDR3 DNA sequence: TGTGCCAGCAGCACTTACCGGGACAGGGGTCGCACCGGGGAGCTGTTTTTT.

This chain links TRBV14 with TRBJ2-5, with D perhaps TRBD2 (6 bases). Germline V gene sequence: CDR1 SGHDN, CDR2 FVKESK. Trimming removed 0 bases from V and 1 base from J, with 12 bases in between. This CDR3 region has 16 residues. CDR3 amino acids: CASSQEPGDRQETQYF. The CDR3 region has the DNA TGTGCCAGCAGCCAAGAGCCGGGGGACCGCCAAGAGACCCAGTACTTC. The complete variable domain, with remaining parts taken from reference TRBV14 and TRBJ2-5, reads EAGVTQFPSHSVIEKGQTVTLRCDPISGHDNLYWYRRVMGKEIKFLLHFVKESKQDESGMPNNRFLAERTGGTYSTLKVQPAELEDSGVYFCASSQEPGDRQETQYFGPGTRLLVL.

The rearrangement links TRBV6-5 to TRBJ2-7; TRBD2 aligns across 10 bases. V was pared by 6 bases and J by 3 bases, with 5 bases of the junction left unmatched. Per germline, CDR1 MNHEY and CDR2 SVGAGI. The CDR3 contains 14 residues. CDR3 sequence reads: CASSTSGILYEQYF. CDR3 DNA: TGTGCCAGCAGCACTAGCGGGATCCTCTACGAGCAGTACTTC.

The chain employs TRBV27 and TRBJ1-6, with a tentative D call TRBD1 (5 bases). The V end was cut by 3 bases, the J end by 9 bases, with 12 bases between. CDR3 length equals 14 residues. The germline CDR1 and CDR2 sequences are MNHEY and SMNVEV (reference sequence). DNA for the CDR3: TGTGCCAGCAGTTTGGCCCAGGGTGGTTCACCCCTCCACTTT. Translation gives CASSLAQGGSPLHF.

The chain is built from TRBV24-1 and TRBJ1-5, with unresolved D. Germline V lookup: CDR1 KGHDR, CDR2 SFDVKD. Trimming removed 5 bases at V and 7 bases at J, with 20 bases between. The CDR3 spans 16 residues. CDR3 DNA sequence: TGTGCCACCAGTGGACCCGAACTGGAGGGAAAGCAGCCCCAGCATTTT. Amino acids: CATSGPELEGKQPQHF.

This sequence joins TRBV9 and TRBJ2-1, with 13 bases fitting TRBD2. The length of the CDR3 is 16 residues. Germline V gene lookup returns CDR1 SGDLS and CDR2 YYNGEE. V was clipped by 1 base and J by 7 bases; unmatched bases: 5. The CDR3 spells CASSVTSGGAGNEQFF. In nucleotides, the CDR3 is TGTGCCAGCAGCGTAACTAGCGGGGGGGCCGGAAATGAGCAGTTCTTC.

The chain is built from TRBV6-5 and TRBJ2-1; 7 bases match TRBD1. This CDR3 comprises 11 residues. The ends lost 6 bases at V and 7 bases at J; junction bases unmatched: 0. The V gene's germline CDR1 is MNHEY and CDR2 SVGAGI. Here the CDR3 reads CASRQGNEQFF. The CDR3 region has the DNA TGTGCCAGCAGACAGGGGAATGAGCAGTTCTTC.

This sequence joins TRBV19 and TRBJ1-1, with TRBD1 matching 7 bases. With V trimmed by 5 bases and J by 1 base, 10 bases remained unmatched. This CDR3 region has 16 residues. Germline CDR1 reads LNHDA; CDR2 reads SQIVND (reference sequence). The CDR3 loop reads CASSLFGTVQNTEAFF. In DNA, the CDR3 is TGTGCCAGTAGTCTGTTTGGGACAGTGCAGAACACTGAAGCTTTCTTT.

This clone was recorded a few times. This rearrangement joins TRBV3-1 (or the pseudogene TRBV3-2) to TRBJ1-4; D perhaps matches TRBD1 (6 bases). The CDR3 is 16 residues long. Trimming took 0 bases from V and 6 from J, leaving 14 bases between them. CDR1 is LGHDT, CDR2 YNNKEL, per germline (reference sequence). The CDR3 sequence is CASSQDLWGLDEKLFF. The CDR3 nucleotides read TGTGCCAGCAGCCAAGATCTGTGGGGGCTCGATGAAAAACTGTTTTTT.

V is TRBV2 and J is TRBJ2-7; TRBD2 matches at 11 bases. Germline V gene sequence: CDR1 SNHLY, CDR2 FYNNEI. The junction had 5 bases not matched to a gene; V was cut back by 3 bases and J by 4 bases. This CDR3 has 15 amino acids. The CDR3 sequence: CASSELAGGGYEQYF. Here the CDR3 DNA reads TGTGCCAGCAGTGAGCTAGCGGGGGGAGGTTACGAGCAGTACTTC. The variable domain in full, with the rest retrieved from reference TRBV2 and TRBJ2-7, is EPEVTQTPSHQVTQMGQEVILRCVPISNHLYFYWYRQILGQKVEFLVSFYNNEISEKSEIFDDQFSVERPDGSNFTLKIRSTKLEDSAMYFCASSELAGGGYEQYFGPGTRLTVT.

The V call is TRBV7-7, the J call TRBJ2-5; D is perhaps TRBD2 (7 bases). The germline V and J ends were trimmed by 5 bases and 5 bases, with 18 bases remaining between them. The CDR3 spans 15 residues. In germline, CDR1 is SSHAT, CDR2 FNYEAQ (reference sequence). CDR3 protein: CASSRVGGGSETQYF. CDR3 DNA sequence: TGTGCCAGCAGCAGAGTTGGGGGGGGCAGTGAGACCCAGTACTTC.

This clone was seen a few times. This sequence joins TRBV24-1 and TRBJ1-5; 8 bases map to TRBD1. The V gene end was trimmed by 2 bases and the J gene end by 6 bases; junction bases not matched to a gene: 14. Germline CDR1 reads KGHDR; CDR2 reads SFDVKD. The CDR3 covers 18 residues. CDR3 nucleotides: TGTGCCACCAGTGATTCCTTGCGTCTCAGGGGGCGCAGTCAGCCCCAGCATTTT. Translating gives CATSDSLRLRGRSQPQHF.

The V gene is TRBV6-5, the J gene TRBJ1-2; TRBD1 agrees at 7 bases. The CDR3 runs 13 residues. V shed 4 bases, J shed 4 bases, and the junction held 3 bases outside the gene matches. Germline V gene sequence: CDR1 MNHEY, CDR2 SVGAGI. The chain's CDR3 is CASSSYRGYGYTF. Written as DNA, the CDR3 is TGTGCCAGCAGTTCCTACAGGGGCTATGGCTACACCTTC.

The rearrangement links TRBV12-3 or TRBV12-4 to TRBJ1-1; 8 bases are a match to TRBD1. Losses at the gene ends were 5 bases for V and 10 bases for J; bases not matched to a gene: 6. The CDR3 consists of 12 residues. CDR3 protein: CASSPSDRAAFF. The CDR3 DNA is TGTGCCAGCAGTCCCTCGGACAGGGCAGCTTTCTTT.

The chain combines TRBV5-1 with TRBJ2-3, with TRBD2 as a possible D gene (6 bases). V was pared by 0 bases and J by 3 bases, with 17 bases between. The germline CDR1 and CDR2 sequences are SGHRS and YFSETQ. This CDR3 comprises 17 residues. The CDR3: CASSLDIPGLATDTQYF. The CDR3 region has the DNA TGCGCCAGCAGCTTGGATATACCGGGACTCGCGACAGATACGCAGTATTTT.

The rearrangement uses TRBV18 and TRBJ1-1; D unresolved. V was clipped by 3 bases and J by 4 bases, with 12 bases between them. Germline V gives CDR1 KGHSH, CDR2 LQKENI. The CDR3 covers 14 residues. The CDR3 coding sequence is TGTGCCAGCTCACCCTTACCCGAGCCCACTGAAGCTTTCTTT. Translation: CASSPLPEPTEAFF.

The chain employs TRBV18 and TRBJ2-7; TRBD1 might be the D (6 bases). This CDR3 comprises 14 residues. Per the germline V gene, CDR1 is KGHSH and CDR2 is LQKENI. V was trimmed by 2 bases and J by 3 bases, leaving 11 bases between them. CDR3 nucleotide sequence: TGTGCCAGCTCACCAGGGACACAATACTACGAGCAGTACTTC. The encoded protein is CASSPGTQYYEQYF.

The rearrangement links TRBV11-2 to TRBJ1-2; possible D gene TRBD1, 5 bases. Trimming took off 2 bases at V and 3 bases at J, with 13 bases between the two ends. The CDR3 loop spans 15 amino acids. Per germline, CDR1 SGHAT and CDR2 FQNNGV. The CDR3, as DNA: TGTGCCAGCAGCTTAACAAGGGGACTAGACTATGGCTACACCTTC. Translated, it gives CASSLTRGLDYGYTF. The full variable domain, with the rest looked up from reference TRBV11-2 and TRBJ1-2, is EAGVAQSPRYKIIEKRQSVAFWCNPISGHATLYWYQQILGQGPKLLIQFQNNGVVDDSQLPKDRFSAERLKGVDSTLKIQPAKLEDSAVYLCASSLTRGLDYGYTFGSGTRLTVV.

The chain is built from TRBV6-5 and TRBJ1-3; perhaps TRBD1 as D (5 bases). Germline-derived CDR1 and CDR2 are MNHEY and SVGAGI. Trimming removed 2 bases at V and 4 bases at J, with 12 bases between. CDR3 length: 15 residues. CDR3 bases: TGTGCCAGCAGTTACGATCAGGGATCAGGAAACACCATATATTTT. It translates to CASSYDQGSGNTIYF.